Below are 19 T cell receptor beta chains sequenced from a single sample in a study of CD8+ T cells in alopecia areata. RNA was isolated and reverse transcribed to cDNA, the sequencing template. TCRdb's copy holds only in-frame clones and misses some; the assay was immunoSEQ multiplex PCR. The top ten hold roughly 6.5% of the sample, which has more than 110,000 clones, about 60% seen once. The material sequenced was CD4+ T cells sorted from blood, taken at week 0. The receptors come from a human donor with alopecia areata.

J is TRBJ2-5 and V is TRBV7-2; D remains unclear. Germline CDR1 is SGHTA and CDR2 is FQGNSA. The CDR3 extends over 11 amino acids. Trimming shortened V by 5 bases and J by 5 bases, and 6 bases separated the two germline ends. CDR3 sequence: CASSGLETQYF. CDR3 nucleotide sequence: TGTGCCAGCAGCGGTTTGGAGACCCAGTACTTC.

The V gene is TRBV5-1, the J gene TRBJ2-7; D not certain. Trimming shortened V by 0 bases and J by 0 bases, and 7 bases separated the two germline ends. This CDR3 has 14 residues. Germline CDR1 and CDR2: SGHRS and YFSETQ. CDR3 sequence: CASSLGTSSYEQYF. The DNA of the CDR3 is TGCGCCAGCAGCTTGGGTACGAGCTCCTACGAGCAGTACTTC.

This clone was observed a few times. Mismatch with germline at one junction end may stem from a read error. The chain uses TRBV7-7 and TRBJ2-1; 7 bases agree with TRBD1. In germline, CDR1 is SSHAT, CDR2 FNYEAQ (reference sequence). The CDR3 runs 17 residues. CDR3: CASSLSGQRGPYNEQFF. For the CDR3, the DNA is TGTGCTAGCAGCTTATCGGGACAGAGGGGGCCCTACAATGAGCAGTTCTTC.

V gene TRBV4-3 combines with J gene TRBJ2-2; TRBD2 aligns across 9 bases. The junction had 7 bases not matched to a gene; V was cut back by 2 bases and J by 6 bases. Germline V gives CDR1 LGHNA, CDR2 YSLEER. CDR3 length: 16 residues. CDR3 loop: CASSQIPGLAAGELFF. Written as DNA, the CDR3 is TGCGCCAGCAGCCAAATACCGGGACTAGCAGCCGGGGAGCTGTTTTTT.

The chain is built from TRBV9 and TRBJ2-5; TRBD2 matches 10 bases. The V segment lost 0 bases and the J segment 5 bases; nucleotides outside the gene matches: 7. Looked up from germline, CDR1 is SGDLS and CDR2 is YYNGEE. CDR3 length: 16 residues. CDR3 sequence reads: CASSVDSSGGAETQYF. CDR3 in DNA: TGTGCCAGCAGCGTAGACTCAAGCGGGGGGGCCGAGACCCAGTACTTC.

The table lists this clone with a count of one. The CDR3 spells CASVLDRGGTGELFF. The CDR3, as DNA: TGCGCCAGCGTATTAGACAGGGGAGGAACCGGGGAGCTGTTTTTT. V and J are TRBV5-1 and TRBJ2-2; TRBD1 matches 8 bases. Germline V gene data show CDR1 as SGHRS and CDR2 as YFSETQ. The J segment lost 5 bases and the V segment lost 7 bases, leaving 10 bases of the junction unmatched. The CDR3 is 15 amino acids.

This chain joins TRBV6-1 and TRBJ1-1; TRBD1 aligns across 7 bases. The J segment lost 4 bases and the V segment lost 5 bases, leaving 10 bases of the junction unmatched. The CDR3 contains 15 residues. CDR1 and CDR2 (germline): MNHNS, SASEGT. Here the CDR3 reads CASSPQDRLITEAFF. DNA of the CDR3: TGTGCCAGCAGTCCGCAGGACAGGTTAATCACTGAAGCTTTCTTT.

This chain links TRBV30 with TRBJ1-1; tentatively, D is TRBD1 (6 bases). The CDR3 length is 17 residues. Trimming pared 0 bases from V and 0 bases from J, leaving 17 bases between. CDR1 is GTSNPN, CDR2 SVGIG, per germline (reference sequence). The CDR3 sequence is CAWSVLGFGGLNTEAFF. The DNA for the CDR3 is TGTGCCTGGAGTGTATTGGGCTTTGGGGGGCTGAACACTGAAGCTTTCTTT.

The J gene is TRBJ2-5, the V gene TRBV5-4; TRBD2 aligns across 10 bases. The CDR3 has 15 residues. The germline gives CDR1 SGHNT, CDR2 YYREEE (reference sequence). Trimming removed 2 bases from V and 9 bases from J; junction bases left unmatched: 10. CDR3 protein: CASSLGTSDAVAQYF. The CDR3 nucleotides read TGTGCCAGCAGCTTAGGGACTAGCGACGCAGTGGCCCAGTACTTC.

This clone was observed a handful of times. The V and J genes are TRBV4-1 and TRBJ1-5; a possible D gene is TRBD1 (5 bases). The CDR3 sequence is 15 residues long. Germline CDR1 is MGHRA and CDR2 is YSYEKL. Trimming cost V 3 bases and J 5 bases, with 14 bases left between them. For the CDR3, the DNA is TGCGCCAGCAGCCAGACGGAGCAGGGCGATCAGCCCCAGCATTTT. Encoded protein: CASSQTEQGDQPQHF.

The chain joins TRBV7-9 to TRBJ1-5, with D hard to call. Trimming stripped 5 bases from V and 7 bases from J, with 12 bases between. CDR1 is SEHNR and CDR2 is FQNEAQ in the germline V gene (reference sequence). The CDR3 is 13 amino acids. The CDR3: CASSRDGSQPQHF. As DNA, the CDR3 is TGTGCCAGCAGCCGAGATGGGAGCCAGCCCCAGCATTTT.

This clone was counted many times. This chain links TRBV10-3 with TRBJ2-7; D is possibly TRBD2 (7 bases). Trimming removed 6 bases at V and 0 bases at J, with 21 bases between. The germline V gene has CDR1 ENHRY and CDR2 SYGVKD. The CDR3 is 17 amino acids. CDR3 sequence: CAIRGGLTRGGSYEQYF. The DNA of the CDR3 is TGTGCCATCAGAGGTGGTCTTACTAGGGGGGGCTCCTACGAGCAGTACTTC.

This sequence joins TRBV7-2 and TRBJ1-2; no definite D call. This CDR3 comprises 11 residues. Germline V gene data show CDR1 as SGHTA and CDR2 as FQGNSA. V gave up 8 bases and J gave up 4 bases, with 8 bases separating them. CDR3 sequence: CASGTTYGYTF. CDR3 nucleotide sequence: TGTGCCAGCGGTACGACCTATGGCTACACCTTC.

The chain employs TRBV11-2 and TRBJ2-5, with D possibly TRBD1 on 5 matching bases. V was shortened by 3 bases and J by 5 bases, with 13 bases between the two germline ends. CDR1 and CDR2 from the germline V gene are SGHAT and FQNNGV. This CDR3 has 14 amino acids. CDR3 bases: TGTGCCAGCAGCTTCGACAGTTACCTGGAGACCCAGTACTTC. It translates to CASSFDSYLETQYF.

This clone was seen a few times. The gene calls are TRBV4-3 and TRBJ2-7, with D tentatively TRBD1 (7 bases). The CDR3 has 16 amino acids. Trimming pared 0 bases from V and 7 bases from J, leaving 19 bases between. Germline loops: CDR1 LGHNA, CDR2 YSLEER. DNA of the CDR3: TGCGCCAGCAGCCAAGAAGGTCGGAGGGGGCTAGGGGAGCAGTACTTC. The encoded protein is CASSQEGRRGLGEQYF.

This sequence joins TRBV7-8 and TRBJ2-3; 7 bases match TRBD2. Germline V lookup: CDR1 SGHVS, CDR2 FQNEAQ. The V segment lost 7 bases and the J segment 1 base; nucleotides outside the gene matches: 5. The CDR3 runs to 14 residues. The chain's CDR3 is CASTLSGGTDTQYF. For the CDR3, the DNA is TGTGCCAGCACGCTCAGCGGGGGCACAGATACGCAGTATTTT.

The chain joins TRBV5-1 to TRBJ2-5, with D perhaps TRBD1 (6 bases). Between the trimmed V and J ends, which lost 5 bases and 11 bases, there was a span of 19 bases. Germline-derived CDR1 and CDR2 are SGHRS and YFSETQ. This CDR3 region has 13 residues. The CDR3 DNA sequence: TGCGCCAGCAGTTCGAATCCCGGGACACAACAGTACTTC. Translating it yields CASSSNPGTQQYF.

Only a few counts were recorded for this clone. This rearrangement joins TRBV6-5 to TRBJ1-2; D ambiguous. The CDR3 is 13 residues long. CDR1 MNHEY and CDR2 SVGAGI come from the germline V gene. The ends were cut back, 2 bases at V and 8 bases at J, with 12 bases in the middle. The CDR3 protein is CASSYGVGGGYTF. The CDR3 coding sequence is TGTGCCAGCAGTTACGGAGTAGGTGGCGGCTACACCTTC.

The table lists this clone with a few counts. The genes are TRBV18 and TRBJ1-2; D not resolved. Trimming took 8 bases from V and 4 from J, leaving 23 bases between them. The CDR3 extends over 16 amino acids. Germline V gene data show CDR1 as KGHSH and CDR2 as LQKENI. CDR3 loop: CASHPTRSGVFYGYTF. CDR3 sequence (DNA): TGTGCCAGCCACCCTACCCGGTCAGGTGTGTTCTATGGCTACACCTTC.